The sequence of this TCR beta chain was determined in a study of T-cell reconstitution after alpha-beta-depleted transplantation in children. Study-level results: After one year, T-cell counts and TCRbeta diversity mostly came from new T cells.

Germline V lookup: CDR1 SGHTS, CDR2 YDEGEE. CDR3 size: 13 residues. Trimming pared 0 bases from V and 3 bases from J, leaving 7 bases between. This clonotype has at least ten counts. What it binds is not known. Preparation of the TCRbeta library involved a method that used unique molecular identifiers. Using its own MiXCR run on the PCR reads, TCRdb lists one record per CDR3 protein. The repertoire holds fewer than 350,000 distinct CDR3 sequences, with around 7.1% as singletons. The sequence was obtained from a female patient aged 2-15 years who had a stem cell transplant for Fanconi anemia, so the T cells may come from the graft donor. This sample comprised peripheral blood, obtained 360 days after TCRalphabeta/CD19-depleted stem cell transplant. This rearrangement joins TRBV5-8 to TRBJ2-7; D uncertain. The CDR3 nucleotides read TGTGCCAGCAGCTTGGAATACAGCTACGAGCAGTACTTC. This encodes CASSLEYSYEQYF.